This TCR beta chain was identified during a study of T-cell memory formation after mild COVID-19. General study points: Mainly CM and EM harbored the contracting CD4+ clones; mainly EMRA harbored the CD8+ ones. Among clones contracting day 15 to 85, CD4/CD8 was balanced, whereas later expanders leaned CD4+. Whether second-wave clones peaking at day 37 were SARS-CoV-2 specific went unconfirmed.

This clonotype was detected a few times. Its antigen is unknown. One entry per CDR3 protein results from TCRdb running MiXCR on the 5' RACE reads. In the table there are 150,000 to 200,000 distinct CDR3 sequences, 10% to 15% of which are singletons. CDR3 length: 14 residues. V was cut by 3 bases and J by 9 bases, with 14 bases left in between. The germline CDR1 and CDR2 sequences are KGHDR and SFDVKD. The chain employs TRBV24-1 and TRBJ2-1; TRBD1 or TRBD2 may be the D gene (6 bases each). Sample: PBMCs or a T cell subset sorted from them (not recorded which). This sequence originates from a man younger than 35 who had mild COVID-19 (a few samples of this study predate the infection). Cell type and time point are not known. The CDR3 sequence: CATSDPRRGIEQFF. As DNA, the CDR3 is TGTGCCACCAGTGATCCTAGGAGGGGGATTGAGCAGTTCTTC.